This TCR beta chain was profiled in a study of Ad26.COV2.S vaccination and SARS-CoV-2 variants. Study-level background: Donor had been placed in the Ad26.COV2.S arm of the COV1001 trial.

Documented treatment: some 19 received Ad26.COV2.S at low or high dose, single or two shots; about five received placebo; per-sample allocation not given. Samples came from day 63 after the first vaccine or placebo injection. Whoever gave the sample was an adult aged 18-55 years in Boston. The assay was immunoSEQ multiplex PCR, and TCRdb's table has in-frame clones only and misses some. This table holds hundreds of thousands of clones, approximately 90% found once. Source: peripheral blood, taken in a trial of Ad26.COV2.S vaccine versus placebo. This sequence was found in a person aged 18-60 years who received the Ad26.COV2.S COVID-19 vaccine or a placebo.

The chain's CDR3 is CASSIGTGEGYTF. CDR3 DNA: TGTGCCAGCAGCATAGGGACAGGGGAAGGCTACACCTTC. The chain carries TRBV7-9 and TRBJ1-2, with 10 bases fitting TRBD1. The germline CDR1 and CDR2 sequences are SEHNR and FQNEAQ (reference sequence). After removal of 5 bases from V and 8 bases from J, the junction contained 5 bases not matched to a gene. This CDR3 is built from 13 residues.